The 20 T cell receptor beta chains below all came from one sample that was sequenced in a study of cytomegalovirus exposure and HLA in healthy donors. PCR primers comprised 60 Vbeta and 13 Jbeta primers. The repertoire was sequenced with immunoSEQ multiplex PCR; TCRdb's copy has only in-frame clones and lacks some. The sample includes around 19,000 clones, approximately 80% of them seen just once. Sample: PBMCs. The receptors were sampled from a human donor in good health.

The chain has TRBV30 and TRBJ1-2; D uncertain. Deletions cut 4 bases from V and 3 bases from J, with 18 bases between. Germline V CDR1 and CDR2: GTSNPN, SVGIG (reference sequence). CDR3 length equals 15 residues. The CDR3 nucleotides read TGTGCCTGGACGGTGGGTAATGCAGACTACTATGGCTACACCTTC. Its translation: CAWTVGNADYYGYTF.

This chain uses TRBV7-9 with TRBJ2-5; TRBD2 might be the D (5 bases). The CDR3 has 16 residues. V was shortened by 4 bases and J by 3 bases, with 18 bases between the two germline ends. The V gene's germline CDR1 is SEHNR and CDR2 FQNEAQ (reference sequence). This CDR3 reads CASSSSLGILKETQYF. CDR3 DNA sequence: TGTGCCAGCAGCTCTAGCCTTGGGATATTGAAAGAGACCCAGTACTTC.

Notes on this clone: No DNA is shown, since the ends of the CDR3 on it are uncertain; the CDR3 is the one TCRdb lists. The chain joins TRBV28 to TRBJ1-2. The CDR3 spans 15 residues, counting both ends. Germline assignment: CDR1 MDHEN and CDR2 SYDVKM. This CDR3 is CASSLEKANRKGYTF.

The V and J genes are TRBV7-6 and TRBJ2-3; D gene ambiguous. This CDR3 contains 13 residues. V lost 4 bases to trimming and J lost 1 base, with 6 bases between them. CDR1 and CDR2 from the germline V gene are SGHVS and FNYEAQ. DNA for the CDR3: TGTGCCAGCAGCTCTCGGGGCACAGATACGCAGTATTTT. Translating it yields CASSSRGTDTQYF. Full variable domain (remainder filled in from reference TRBV7-6 and TRBJ2-3): GAGVSQSPRYKVTKRGQDVALRCDPISGHVSLYWYRQALGQGPEFLTYFNYEAQQDKSGLPNDRFSAERPEGSISTLTIQRTEQRDSAMYRCASSSRGTDTQYFGPGTRLTVL.

This clone has just a few counts. The chain combines TRBV30 with TRBJ1-2, with D maybe TRBD1 (5 bases). With 0 bases removed from V and 2 bases from J, the gap between germline ends came to 7 bases. The CDR3 totals 13 residues. Germline assignment: CDR1 GTSNPN and CDR2 SVGIG (reference sequence). CDR3 region: CAWSVQANYGYTF. The CDR3 bases are TGTGCCTGGAGTGTACAGGCCAACTATGGCTACACCTTC.

In DNA, the CDR3 is TGTGCCAGCAGTTACGGGCAGCAGATGAACACTGAAGCTTTCTTT. This gives the protein CASSYGQQMNTEAFF. The rearrangement joins TRBV6-6 to TRBJ1-1; D remains ambiguous. Trimming left V 2 bases short and J 0 bases short, with 10 bases between. Looked up from germline, CDR1 is MNHNY and CDR2 is SVGAGI (reference sequence). The CDR3 contains 15 residues.

The chain employs TRBV7-9 and TRBJ1-2; D may be TRBD1 (6 bases). The CDR3 is 13 residues long. Germline V lookup: CDR1 SEHNR, CDR2 FQNEAQ (reference sequence). V shed 5 bases and J shed 11 bases, with 18 bases lying between them. CDR3 sequence reads: CASSPQTGGGYTF. CDR3 DNA sequence: TGTGCCAGCAGCCCGCAGACAGGCGGGGGATACACCTTC.

The chain combines TRBV4-1 with TRBJ2-7; D is unclear. Germline V gene lookup returns CDR1 MGHRA and CDR2 YSYEKL. This CDR3 region has 15 residues. V shed 4 bases and J shed 1 base, with 14 bases lying between them. In DNA, the CDR3 is TGCGCCAGCAGCCCATCCTCCTTGACATCCTACGAGCAGTACTTC. Residues: CASSPSSLTSYEQYF.

CDR3 sequence reads: CASSTTDRYMNTEAFF. CDR3 coding DNA: TGTGCCAGCAGTACCACAGACAGGTACATGAACACTGAAGCTTTCTTT. V usage is TRBV27 and J usage is TRBJ1-1; D might be TRBD1 (6 bases). The CDR3 spans 16 residues. V lost 5 bases and J lost 0, with 16 bases in between. Germline-derived CDR1 and CDR2 are MNHEY and SMNVEV (reference sequence).

The chain combines TRBV4-1 with TRBJ1-6; a weak D match, TRBD1 (5 bases). V lost 1 base, J lost 16 bases, and 11 bases lay in between. The CDR3 loop spans 12 amino acids. Germline V gives CDR1 MGHRA, CDR2 YSYEKL. CDR3 region: CASSQGTGTLHF. CDR3 nucleotide sequence: TGCGCCAGCAGCCAAGGAACAGGTACACTCCACTTT.

The V gene is TRBV21-1, the J gene TRBJ2-7; the table's D gene call, TRBD1, was not cross checked with the DNA. TRBV21-1 is termed a pseudogene. The CDR3 has 15 residues. CDR3 DNA: TGTGCCAGCAGGCCTCGGGGACAGGGGAACTACGAGCAGTACTTC. Protein product: CASRPRGQGNYEQYF.

The V and J genes are TRBV9 and TRBJ2-3; tentatively, D is TRBD1 (6 bases). V lost 0 bases, J lost 0 bases, and 11 bases lay in between. Germline V gene sequence: CDR1 SGDLS, CDR2 YYNGEE. CDR3 length: 16 amino acids. CDR3 sequence (DNA): TGTGCCAGCAGCGTAGTGGGGGCCTCTAGCACAGATACGCAGTATTTT. Protein sequence: CASSVVGASSTDTQYF. Full variable domain (missing parts from reference TRBV9 and TRBJ2-3): DSGVTQTPKHLITATGQRVTLRCSPRSGDLSVYWYQQSLDQGLQFLIQYYNGEERAKGNILERFSAQQFPDLHSELNLSSLELGDSALYFCASSVVGASSTDTQYFGPGTRLTVL.

The rearrangement links TRBV30 to TRBJ1-2, with D possibly matching TRBD1 (5 bases). Germline loops: CDR1 GTSNPN, CDR2 SVGIG (reference sequence). This CDR3 comprises 13 residues. Trimming stripped 2 bases from V and 4 bases from J, with 11 bases between. The DNA for the CDR3 is TGTGCCTGGAGTCTCGACAGCCTCTATGGCTACACCTTC. The encoded protein is CAWSLDSLYGYTF. Combining the CDR3 with reference TRBV30 and TRBJ1-2 gives the whole variable domain SQTIHQWPATLVQPVGSPLSLECTVEGTSNPNLYWYRQAAGRGLQLLFYSVGIGQISSEVPQNLSASRPQDRQFILSSKKLLLSDSGFYLCAWSLDSLYGYTFGSGTRLTVV.

J is TRBJ2-1 and V is TRBV2; 8 positions match TRBD1. This CDR3 comprises 15 residues. Germline CDR1 reads SNHLY; CDR2 reads FYNNEI. With V trimmed by 2 bases and J by 2 bases, 2 bases remained unmatched. In nucleotides, the CDR3 is TGTGCCAGCAGTGAAACAGGGGGTGCCTACAATGAGCAGTTCTTC. Protein product: CASSETGGAYNEQFF.

This rearrangement joins TRBV5-1 to TRBJ2-1; no clear D gene. CDR3 length equals 15 residues. Germline CDR1 is SGHRS and CDR2 is YFSETQ. The ends were cut back, 4 bases at V and 0 bases at J, with 11 bases in the middle. The CDR3 nucleotides are TGCGCCAGCAGCCTAACCCTTGGCTCCTACAATGAGCAGTTCTTC. Amino acid sequence: CASSLTLGSYNEQFF.

The chain employs TRBV6-5 and TRBJ1-2, with 7 bases aligning to TRBD1. Germline lookup yields CDR1 MNHEY and CDR2 SVGAGI. V shed 5 bases and J 5 bases; nucleotides not matched to a gene: 2. The length of the CDR3 is 12 residues. The CDR3 protein is CASSLRGYGYTF. DNA for the CDR3: TGTGCCAGCAGTCTCAGGGGGTATGGCTACACCTTC.

The genes are TRBV7-6 and TRBJ2-1; maybe TRBD2 (5 bases). Trimming removed 1 base at V and 3 bases at J, with 16 bases between. Germline CDR1 reads SGHVS; CDR2 reads FNYEAQ. The CDR3 sequence is 17 residues long. The CDR3 bases are TGTGCCAGCAGCTTAGAGGGTTCTAGCATCTTCTACAATGAGCAGTTCTTC. Protein: CASSLEGSSIFYNEQFF.

This chain uses TRBV5-1 with TRBJ2-1; 8 bases are a match to TRBD2. With V trimmed by 7 bases and J by 10 bases, 7 bases remained unmatched. Germline V gene lookup returns CDR1 SGHRS and CDR2 YFSETQ. The CDR3 totals 12 residues. CDR3: CASAGLAPEQFF. The CDR3 DNA follows: TGCGCCAGCGCTGGACTAGCCCCAGAGCAGTTCTTC.

This rearrangement joins TRBV10-2 to TRBJ1-1, with 9 bases fitting TRBD1. Germline V CDR1 and CDR2: WSHSY, SAAADI. The CDR3 contains 15 residues. With 9 bases clipped from V and 4 bases from J, the junction kept 12 bases outside the gene matches. Written as DNA, the CDR3 is TGCGCCAGTGAGACCGGGACAGGGAAAGTCACTGAAGCTTTCTTT. Protein product: CASETGTGKVTEAFF.

CDR3 sequence reads: CAFSGEKLFF. CDR3 DNA sequence: TGTGCCTTTAGCGGTGAAAAACTGTTTTTT. The chain has TRBV30 and TRBJ1-4; D gene ambiguous. The germline V gene has CDR1 GTSNPN and CDR2 SVGIG (reference sequence). V lost 7 bases and J 7 bases, leaving 7 bases between the germline ends. CDR3 length equals 10 residues. Full variable domain (rest looked up from reference TRBV30 and TRBJ1-4): SQTIHQWPATLVQPVGSPLSLECTVEGTSNPNLYWYRQAAGRGLQLLFYSVGIGQISSEVPQNLSASRPQDRQFILSSKKLLLSDSGFYLCAFSGEKLFFGSGTQLSVL.